This T cell receptor beta chain was obtained from a study of vaccination and CD4 T cells after COVID-19. Study information: The post-COVID samples were taken a median approximately 95 days after diagnosis, anywhere from 35 to 161.

There are 12 residues in the CDR3. Trimming removed 1 base at V and 16 bases at J, with 17 bases between. Per germline, CDR1 DFQATT and CDR2 SNEGSKA (reference sequence). The Oncomine TCR Beta short-read assay generated sequence data from the DNA of cultured CD4+ T cells. Genomic DNA was isolated from CD4+ T cells that had been cultured. In TCRdb, the PCR reads were re-called with MiXCR into one record per CDR3 protein. Of about 7,800 distinct CDR3 sequences in the sample, more than 35% are singletons; the top ten hold under 40%. In this sample, this clonotype turned up a few times. Its antigen remains unidentified. Treatment: approximately 9-day PBMC culture with coronavirus spike peptide pools or control peptides (ViraFEST assay). Before the COVID-19 pandemic (2011-2018), CD4+ T cells were obtained from the unexposed donor. At days 3 and 7, half the medium was exchanged for fresh IL-2 medium. General study findings and limits: Vaccine-specific clones numbering 304 of 307 showed spike mono-reactivity in convalescent patients.

Input material: CD4+ T cells from blood, cultured in vitro. V is TRBV20-1 and J is TRBJ2-4; tentatively, D is TRBD1 or TRBD2 (6 bases each). The TCR sequence derives from a human donor in good health. Here the CDR3 reads CSARGGTHPPYF. The CDR3, as DNA: TGCAGTGCTAGAGGCGGGACACATCCACCCTACTTC.